The clone carrying this TCR beta chain came up a few times. Its antigen is still unknown. The CDR3 contains 13 residues. Trimming took 9 bases from V and 9 from J; bases not matched to a gene: 6. Per the germline V gene, CDR1 is MNHEY and CDR2 is SVGAGI. The record originates from a study of Ad26.COV2.S vaccination and SARS-CoV-2 variants. Study observations and caveats: The TCR breadth and depth analyses may have understated or missed part of the total T cell responses. Vaccine recipients and placebo recipients showed similar non-spike TCR breadth.

The protocol was immunoSEQ multiplex PCR, while the TCRdb copy is restricted to in-frame clones and leaves out a portion. The sample gives roughly 700,000 clones, more than 80% of which show up once; roughly 1.5% is in the top ten. As to treatment: some 20 received Ad26.COV2.S at low or high dose, single or two shots; 5 received placebo; per-sample allocation not given. Collection of the samples took place on day 63 after the first injection of vaccine or placebo. Built on an Ad26 vector, the vaccine expressed Wuhan-strain SARS-CoV-2 spike. This TCR was sampled from a person aged 18-60 years who received the Ad26.COV2.S COVID-19 vaccine or a placebo. This chain connects TRBV6-5 to TRBJ1-6, with 9 bases matching TRBD1. The specimen was peripheral blood, collected in a trial of Ad26.COV2.S vaccine versus placebo. The CDR3 DNA reads as TGTGCCAGTTCCGGGACAGGGAGTTCACCCCTCCACTTT. Amino acids: CASSGTGSSPLHF.